The 29 T cell receptor beta chains presented below share a single source sample, sequenced in a study of PD-1 blockade in classical Hodgkin lymphoma. After autologous stem cell transplantation all patients relapsed, and prior brentuximab vedotin exposure differed between cohorts. The repertoire was sequenced with immunoSEQ multiplex PCR; TCRdb's copy has only in-frame clones and lacks some. The repertoire holds some 90,000 clones, with 85% to 95% as singletons. The sample in question was peripheral blood mononuclear cells (PBMCs), obtained before the second cycle of nivolumab. The receptors were gathered from a human donor with classical Hodgkin lymphoma.

This rearrangement joins TRBV11-2 to TRBJ2-2, with 11 bases identical to TRBD2. V gave up 6 bases and J gave up 5 bases; unmatched junction bases: 5. The CDR3 spans 15 residues. Germline lookup yields CDR1 SGHAT and CDR2 FQNNGV. CDR3 sequence (DNA): TGTGCCAGCAGGGTAGCGGGAGGGCCTACCGGGGAGCTGTTTTTT. Its translation is CASRVAGGPTGELFF.

This chain links TRBV28 with TRBJ2-7, with 8 bases lining up with TRBD2. The junction had 2 bases not matched to a gene; V was cut back by 5 bases and J by 2 bases. The V gene's germline CDR1 is MDHEN and CDR2 SYDVKM. This CDR3 is 13 amino acids long. CDR3 sequence: CASSSGGPYEQYF. In nucleotides, the CDR3 is TGTGCCAGCAGTAGCGGGGGTCCCTACGAGCAGTACTTC.

The V gene is TRBV11-2, the J gene TRBJ2-7, with 7 bases identical to TRBD1. Per the germline V gene, CDR1 is SGHAT and CDR2 is FQNNGV. The J segment lost 2 bases and the V segment lost 5 bases, leaving 6 bases of the junction unmatched. The CDR3 runs 14 residues. CDR3 residues: CASSLQGRPYEQYF. The CDR3 nucleotides read TGTGCCAGCAGCCTACAGGGGCGTCCCTACGAGCAGTACTTC.

V usage is TRBV5-8 and J usage is TRBJ1-5, with a tentative D call TRBD1 (5 bases). The length of the CDR3 is 15 residues. Germline V gene data show CDR1 as SGHTS and CDR2 as YDEGEE. V gave up 0 bases and J gave up 6 bases, with 13 bases separating them. CDR3 sequence reads: CASSLEVVGGQPQHF. DNA for the CDR3: TGTGCCAGCAGCTTGGAGGTGGTTGGGGGTCAGCCCCAGCATTTT.

This clone was detected only a few times. The rearrangement joins TRBV2 to TRBJ1-2; D remains unclear. Trimming stripped 4 bases from V and 8 bases from J, with 5 bases between. The germline CDR1 and CDR2 sequences are SNHLY and FYNNEI. The CDR3 runs 10 residues. The CDR3 protein is CASSGKGYTF. CDR3 nucleotides: TGTGCCAGCAGTGGTAAGGGCTACACCTTC.

This sequence joins TRBV28 and TRBJ2-6; D is undetermined. Trimming removed 3 bases at V and 0 bases at J, with 6 bases between. The CDR3 is made up of 15 amino acids. From germline, CDR1 is MDHEN and CDR2 SYDVKM. CDR3 protein: CASSFRISGANVLTF. Here the CDR3 DNA reads TGTGCCAGCAGTTTCAGGATCTCTGGGGCCAACGTCCTGACTTTC.

The chain links TRBV19 to TRBJ1-5, with D unclear. Germline assignment: CDR1 LNHDA and CDR2 SQIVND (reference sequence). This CDR3 region has 12 residues. The V end was cut by 10 bases, the J end by 4 bases, with 11 bases between. CDR3 sequence: CATGDGNQPQHF. CDR3 bases: TGTGCCACCGGAGACGGGAATCAGCCCCAGCATTTT.

V is TRBV25-1 and J is TRBJ2-6, with D unresolved. V was cut by 3 bases and J by 12 bases, with 12 bases left in between. CDR3 length: 13 amino acids. Germline loops: CDR1 MGHDK, CDR2 SYGVNS. The CDR3 sequence: CASSEDFRGVLTF. The DNA for the CDR3 is TGTGCCAGCAGTGAGGATTTTCGAGGCGTCCTGACTTTC.

The chain employs TRBV9 and TRBJ2-6; D ambiguous. This CDR3 spans 16 amino acids. Germline lookup yields CDR1 SGDLS and CDR2 YYNGEE. V was pared by 0 bases and J by 0 bases, with 7 bases between. The CDR3 reads CASSVARFSGANVLTF. The DNA of the CDR3 is TGTGCCAGCAGCGTAGCTCGGTTCTCTGGGGCCAACGTCCTGACTTTC.

The chain couples TRBV7-3 to TRBJ1-2; TRBD1 might be the D (6 bases). Germline V CDR1 and CDR2: SGHTA, FQGTGA. The CDR3 covers 15 residues. The V gene lost 5 bases and the J gene lost 3 bases, with 16 bases spanning the gap. The DNA for the CDR3 is TGTGCCAGCAGCACCGACCAGACAGGCGACTATGGCTACACCTTC. Protein sequence: CASSTDQTGDYGYTF. The whole variable domain, remainder taken from reference TRBV7-3 and TRBJ1-2, is GAGVSQTPSNKVTEKGKYVELRCDPISGHTALYWYRQSLGQGPEFLIYFQGTGAADDSGLPNDRFFAVRPEGSVSTLKIQRTERGDSAVYLCASSTDQTGDYGYTFGSGTRLTVV.

The V gene is TRBV11-1, the J gene TRBJ2-5; D remains ambiguous. The CDR3 contains 14 residues. Trimming removed 4 bases at V and 4 bases at J, with 13 bases between. Germline V gene data show CDR1 as SGHAT and CDR2 as FQDESV (reference sequence). The CDR3 DNA sequence: TGTGCCAGCAGCTCTAAATGGGGTCGAGAGACCCAGTACTTC. Amino acids: CASSSKWGRETQYF.

This sequence joins TRBV6-1 and TRBJ2-5; D may correspond to TRBD1 or TRBD2 (5 bases each). The CDR3 has 13 residues. Trimming cost V 6 bases and J 5 bases, with 13 bases left between them. The germline V gene encodes CDR1 MNHNS and CDR2 SASEGT. Here the CDR3 DNA reads TGTGCCAGCAGAGAGGGGATGAAGGAGACCCAGTACTTC. Its protein is CASREGMKETQYF.

The chain is built from TRBV13 and TRBJ1-4; 8 nucleotides align to TRBD1. With V trimmed by 3 bases and J by 6 bases, 3 bases remained unmatched. The CDR3 runs 14 residues. Germline CDR1 reads PRHDT; CDR2 reads FYEKMQ (reference sequence). This CDR3 is CASSFPGGDEKLFF. CDR3 nucleotides: TGTGCCAGCAGCTTCCCAGGGGGCGATGAAAAACTGTTTTTT.

The genes are TRBV9 and TRBJ2-2, with 8 bases aligning to TRBD2. CDR1 and CDR2 (germline): SGDLS, YYNGEE. The ends lost 5 bases at V and 5 bases at J; junction bases unmatched: 8. CDR3 size: 15 residues. For the CDR3, the DNA is TGTGCCAGCAGTGGTAGCGGGATGGGGACCGGGGAGCTGTTTTTT. It is translated as CASSGSGMGTGELFF.

The chain recombines TRBV7-8 with TRBJ2-3; the match to TRBD2 covers 7 bases. Germline assignment: CDR1 SGHVS and CDR2 FQNEAQ. The CDR3 length is 22 residues. V trimming: 3 bases; J trimming: 3 bases; junction bases outside the gene matches: 27. CDR3 region: CASSFGVSLYAGATGGTDTQYF. CDR3 DNA sequence: TGTGCCAGCAGCTTCGGGGTTAGTTTGTATGCGGGAGCGACGGGAGGTACAGATACGCAGTATTTT.

The genes are TRBV5-1 and TRBJ2-6; D possibly corresponds to TRBD2 (6 bases). V was trimmed by 4 bases and J by 0 bases, leaving 14 bases between them. The CDR3 loop spans 17 amino acids. The V gene's germline CDR1 is SGHRS and CDR2 YFSETQ. Here the CDR3 DNA reads TGCGCCAGCAGCCCCCCGGGACTCATCTCTGGGGCCAACGTCCTGACTTTC. This codes for CASSPPGLISGANVLTF.

The CDR3 is CASSRGSGNTIYF. The DNA of the CDR3 is TGTGCCAGCAGCCGCGGCTCAGGAAACACCATATATTTT. This chain uses TRBV27 with TRBJ1-3, with no clear D. Germline CDR1 and CDR2: MNHEY and SMNVEV (reference sequence). The CDR3 loop spans 13 amino acids. Trimming shortened V by 6 bases and J by 4 bases, and 10 bases separated the two germline ends.

The chain is built from TRBV5-6 and TRBJ1-1, with D possibly matching TRBD1 (5 bases). V lost 7 bases, J lost 5 bases, and 18 bases lay in between. The CDR3 is made up of 14 amino acids. Germline lookup yields CDR1 SGHDT and CDR2 YYEEEE. CDR3 DNA: TGTGCCAGCGCCTCGGCGGGGCGCCCAACTGAAGCTTTCTTT. It translates to CASASAGRPTEAFF. Based on the CDR3 plus reference TRBV5-6 and TRBJ1-1, the full variable domain is DAGVTQSPTHLIKTRGQQVTLRCSPKSGHDTVSWYQQALGQGPQFIFQYYEEEERQRGNFPDRFSGHQFPNYSSELNVNALLLGDSALYLCASASAGRPTEAFFGQGTRLTVV.

This chain links TRBV6-4 with TRBJ2-3; D unclear. V was clipped by 2 bases and J by 6 bases, with 12 bases between them. In germline, CDR1 is MRHNA, CDR2 SNTAGT. The CDR3 runs 14 residues. The DNA of the CDR3 is TGTGCCAGCAGTGACACCCCGACCGGGGATACGCAGTATTTT. Its protein product is CASSDTPTGDTQYF.

V is TRBV5-1 and J is TRBJ2-7, with a possible D match to TRBD2 (6 bases). Per the germline V gene, CDR1 is SGHRS and CDR2 is YFSETQ. The V end was cut by 0 bases, the J end by 4 bases, with 14 bases between. CDR3 size: 15 residues. The CDR3 here is CASSLALADLYEQYF. The CDR3 nucleotides are TGCGCCAGCAGCTTGGCCTTAGCGGATCTTTACGAGCAGTACTTC.

The chain employs TRBV25-1 and TRBJ1-2; 9 bases align to TRBD1. V gave up 8 bases and J gave up 4 bases; unmatched junction bases: 2. Germline V gene data show CDR1 as MGHDK and CDR2 as SYGVNS. The CDR3 spans 12 residues. The CDR3 spells CASGTGLYGYTF. The CDR3 DNA sequence: TGTGCCAGCGGGACAGGGCTCTATGGCTACACCTTC.

The chain uses TRBV6-5 and TRBJ1-2, with D possibly matching TRBD1 (6 bases). The CDR3 covers 14 residues. Trimming stripped 0 bases from V and 8 bases from J, with 13 bases between. Germline V gives CDR1 MNHEY, CDR2 SVGAGI. The CDR3 region has the DNA TGTGCCAGCAGTTACTCGCAGGACAGACGGGGCTACACCTTC. Amino acid sequence: CASSYSQDRRGYTF.

The chain has TRBV5-1 and TRBJ2-3, with 8 bases that match TRBD1. V was clipped by 4 bases and J by 4 bases; unmatched bases: 8. Per the germline V gene, CDR1 is SGHRS and CDR2 is YFSETQ. This CDR3 spans 15 amino acids. CDR3 in amino acids: CASSPGQVSADTQYF. The CDR3 nucleotides read TGCGCCAGCAGCCCGGGACAGGTGAGCGCAGATACGCAGTATTTT.

The chain uses TRBV30 and TRBJ2-1; 11 positions match TRBD2. Losses at the gene ends were 0 bases for V and 7 bases for J; bases not matched to a gene: 5. From germline, CDR1 is GTSNPN and CDR2 SVGIG (reference sequence). This CDR3 has 15 amino acids. CDR3 amino acids: CAWSVGVAGGNEQFF. Here the CDR3 DNA reads TGTGCCTGGAGTGTTGGGGTAGCGGGAGGGAATGAGCAGTTCTTC.

This clone was seen a single time. This chain uses TRBV9 with TRBJ2-1; TRBD2 agrees at 7 bases. The CDR3 is 13 residues long. Germline CDR1 SGDLS, CDR2 YYNGEE. The ends lost 4 bases at V and 15 bases at J; junction bases unmatched: 13. CDR3 coding DNA: TGTGCCAGCAGCCCAGGAAGGGGAGGGGTCGTGTTCTTC. Translating it yields CASSPGRGGVVFF.

The chain uses TRBV28 and TRBJ1-2; 9 nucleotides align to TRBD1. V shed 10 bases and J 5 bases; nucleotides not matched to a gene: 2. Looked up from germline, CDR1 is MDHEN and CDR2 is SYDVKM. The CDR3 length is 11 residues. The CDR3 nucleotides are TGTGCCACCGGACAGGGGTATGGCTACACCTTC. It translates to CATGQGYGYTF.

The rearrangement links TRBV7-2 to TRBJ1-5, with D perhaps matching TRBD1 (5 bases). The germline CDR1 and CDR2 sequences are SGHTA and FQGNSA. This CDR3 has 16 residues. Trimming removed 0 bases at V and 5 bases at J, with 14 bases between. CDR3 bases: TGTGCCAGCAGCTTAGCCACAGGCCGCAGCGATCAGCCCCAGCATTTT. Its translation: CASSLATGRSDQPQHF. Drawing the rest from reference TRBV7-2 and TRBJ1-5, the complete variable domain is GAGVSQSPSNKVTEKGKDVELRCDPISGHTALYWYRQSLGQGLEFLIYFQGNSAPDKSGLPSDRFSAERTGGSVSTLTIQRTQQEDSAVYLCASSLATGRSDQPQHFGDGTRLSIL.

J is TRBJ1-1 and V is TRBV5-1, with D tentatively TRBD1 (6 bases). The CDR3 is 16 amino acids. The germline V gene encodes CDR1 SGHRS and CDR2 YFSETQ. Trimming cost V 3 bases and J 0 bases, with 15 bases left between them. CDR3 nucleotide sequence: TGCGCCAGCAGCTCCCAGCTACAGGGTATGAACACTGAAGCTTTCTTT. This sequence encodes CASSSQLQGMNTEAFF.

This sequence joins TRBV5-4 and TRBJ2-5; 11 nucleotides line up with TRBD1. This CDR3 region has 17 residues. J lost 4 bases, V lost 3 bases, and 11 bases had no gene match. CDR1 and CDR2 from the germline V gene are SGHNT and YYREEE (reference sequence). The CDR3 is CASSSPGRTGGLETQYF. The CDR3 region has the DNA TGTGCCAGCAGCTCTCCGGGTAGGACAGGGGGCCTAGAGACCCAGTACTTC.